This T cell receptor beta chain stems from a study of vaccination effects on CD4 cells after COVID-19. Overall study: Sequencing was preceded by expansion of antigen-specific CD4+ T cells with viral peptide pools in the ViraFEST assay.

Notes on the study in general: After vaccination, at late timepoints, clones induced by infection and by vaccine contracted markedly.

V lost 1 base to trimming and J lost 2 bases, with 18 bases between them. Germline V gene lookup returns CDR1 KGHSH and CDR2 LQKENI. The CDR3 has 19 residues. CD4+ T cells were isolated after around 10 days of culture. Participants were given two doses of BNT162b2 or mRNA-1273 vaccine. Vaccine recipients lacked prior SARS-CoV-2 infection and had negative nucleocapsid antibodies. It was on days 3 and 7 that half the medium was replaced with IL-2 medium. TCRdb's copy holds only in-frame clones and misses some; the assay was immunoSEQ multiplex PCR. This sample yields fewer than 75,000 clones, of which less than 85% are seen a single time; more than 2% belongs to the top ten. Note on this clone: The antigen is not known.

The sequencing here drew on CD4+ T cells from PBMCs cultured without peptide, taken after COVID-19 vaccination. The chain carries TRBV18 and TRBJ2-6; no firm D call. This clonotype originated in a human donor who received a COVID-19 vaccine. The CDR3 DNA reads TGTGCCAGCTCACCACTTTCGGCGATCTGGGCAACTGGGGCCAACGTCCTGACTTTC. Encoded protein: CASSPLSAIWATGANVLTF.